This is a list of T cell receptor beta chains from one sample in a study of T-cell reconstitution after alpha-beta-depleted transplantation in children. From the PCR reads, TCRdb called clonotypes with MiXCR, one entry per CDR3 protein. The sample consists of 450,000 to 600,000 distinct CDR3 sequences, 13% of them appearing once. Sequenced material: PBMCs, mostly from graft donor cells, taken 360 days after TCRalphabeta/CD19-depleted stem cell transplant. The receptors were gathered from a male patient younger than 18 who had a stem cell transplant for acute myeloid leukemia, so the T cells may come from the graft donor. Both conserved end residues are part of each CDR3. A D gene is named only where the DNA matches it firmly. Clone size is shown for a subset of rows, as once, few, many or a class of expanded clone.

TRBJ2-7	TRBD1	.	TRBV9	TGTGCCAGCAGTGACAGGGGTAGTGAGCAGTACTTC	CASSDRGSEQYF
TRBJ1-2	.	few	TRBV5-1	TGCGCCAGCAGCTTCAACATGGGTTTCGGCTACACCTTC	CASSFNMGFGYTF
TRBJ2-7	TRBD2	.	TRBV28	TGTGCCAGCAAAACTAGCGGGCGCTCCTACGAGCAGTACTTC	CASKTSGRSYEQYF
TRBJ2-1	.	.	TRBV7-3	TGTGCCAGCAGCGCCAGCGGGGACACCTTCAATGAGCAGTTCTTC	CASSASGDTFNEQFF
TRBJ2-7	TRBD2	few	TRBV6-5	TGTGCCAGCAGTTACACACAATATTCTAGCGGGAGAAGGGGGCAGCAGTACTTC	CASSYTQYSSGRRGQQYF
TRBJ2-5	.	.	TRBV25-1	TGTGCCAGCAGTGCAGGAGAACCGTTGGGGACCCAGTACTTC	CASSAGEPLGTQYF
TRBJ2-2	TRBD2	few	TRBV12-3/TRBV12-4	TGTGCCAGCAGTTTACTAGCGGGACTGACGGGGGAGCTGTTTTTT	CASSLLAGLTGELFF
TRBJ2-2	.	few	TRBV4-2	TGTGCCAGCAGCCAACTCTTGGGGGGAGCCGGGGAGCTGTTTTTT	CASSQLLGGAGELFF
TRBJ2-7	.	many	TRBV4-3	TGCGCCAGCAGCCTGAGTCTAAAACTAAGCTACGAGCAGTACTTC	CASSLSLKLSYEQYF
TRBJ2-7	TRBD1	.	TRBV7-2	TGTGCCAGCAGCTTATCGGTCCTGACAGGGATCGCCTACGAGCAGTACTTC	CASSLSVLTGIAYEQYF
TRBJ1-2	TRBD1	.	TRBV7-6	TGTGCCAGCAGCCAAGCCGCCGGGACAGGGAATGGCTACACCTTC	CASSQAAGTGNGYTF
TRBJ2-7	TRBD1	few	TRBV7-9	TGTGCCAGCAGCGCAGCCCTAGGGGACAGGGCCTCCTACGAGCAGTACTTC	CASSAALGDRASYEQYF
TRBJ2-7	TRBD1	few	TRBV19	TGTGCCAGTAGTCCAAGACAGGGGACGCCCACCTACGAGCAGTACTTC	CASSPRQGTPTYEQYF
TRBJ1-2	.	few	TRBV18	TGTGCCAGCTCACCACCCCAGGGTACCCATCCTTCCGTCGTTGCCTTC	CASSPPQGTHPSVVAF
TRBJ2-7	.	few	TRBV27	TGTGCCAGCAGTTTAATGGGACCTACGACGCAGTACTTC	CASSLMGPTTQYF
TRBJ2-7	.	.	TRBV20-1	TGCAGTGAAATAGGGGCTCGTGGCGAGCAGTACTTC	CSEIGARGEQYF
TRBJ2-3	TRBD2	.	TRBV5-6	TGTGCCAGCAGATATAGGACTAGCGGTAACACAGATACGCAGTATTTT	CASRYRTSGNTDTQYF
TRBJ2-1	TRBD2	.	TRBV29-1	TGCAGCGTGACACGAATAGCGGGAGGGCCTGTACCAAGAGAGCAGTTCTTC	CSVTRIAGGPVPREQFF
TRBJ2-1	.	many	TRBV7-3	TGTGCCAGCAGCAGCCTTCCGGGACTCGTTACAAATGAGCAGTTCTTC	CASSSLPGLVTNEQFF
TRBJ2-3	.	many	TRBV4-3	TGCGCCAGCAGCCAAGAAGGTGGAAACACAGATACGCAGTATTTT	CASSQEGGNTDTQYF
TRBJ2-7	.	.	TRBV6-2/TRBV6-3	TGTGCCAGCAGGGGCTTACGTCTCCTCTCCTACGAGCAGTACTTC	CASRGLRLLSYEQYF
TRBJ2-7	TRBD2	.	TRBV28	TGTGCCAGCAGTTTATGCCATGGACTAGCGGAGGACTACGAGCAGTACTTC	CASSLCHGLAEDYEQYF
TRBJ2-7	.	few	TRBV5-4	TGTGCCAGCAGCTTATACACCGGGGGCACCCATCCACTAGCACCCTACGAGCAGTACTTC	CASSLYTGGTHPLAPYEQYF
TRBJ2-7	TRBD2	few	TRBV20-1	TGCAGTGCAAAGAAACCCGGGACTAGCGGGGACTACGAGCAGTACTTC	CSAKKPGTSGDYEQYF
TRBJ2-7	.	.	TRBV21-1	TGTGCCAGCAGCAAAGGCCCTAGCGGGATATACGAGCAGTACTTC	CASSKGPSGIYEQYF
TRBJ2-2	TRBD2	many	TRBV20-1	TGCAGTGCTGTGTCGGGACTAGATTTGAGACCCGGGGAGCTGTTTTTT	CSAVSGLDLRPGELFF
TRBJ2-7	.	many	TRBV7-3	TGTGCCAGCAGCTCAGGGCCGTCAGGGTCCTACGAGCAGTACTTC	CASSSGPSGSYEQYF
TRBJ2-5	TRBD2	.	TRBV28	TGTGCCAGCAGTTTATTAGCGGGAGAGGGGACCCAGTACTTC	CASSLLAGEGTQYF
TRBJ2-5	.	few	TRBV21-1	TGTGCCAGCAGCAAAGCTAGAGGGGAAAAGGAGACCCAGTACTTC	CASSKARGEKETQYF
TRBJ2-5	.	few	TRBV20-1	TGCAGTGCTAGGGTAGCACAGGGTAGGCAAGAGACCCAGTACTTC	CSARVAQGRQETQYF
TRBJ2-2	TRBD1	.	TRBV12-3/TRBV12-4	TGTGCCAGCAGCGAATCCACAGGGGTCACCGGGGAGCTGTTTTTT	CASSESTGVTGELFF
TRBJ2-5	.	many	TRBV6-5	TGTGCCAGCATTAGGACAGTCTCCTCCGGAGAGACCCAGTACTTC	CASIRTVSSGETQYF
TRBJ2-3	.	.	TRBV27	TGTGCCAGCAGTTTATCGATGGGCACAGATACGCAGTATTTT	CASSLSMGTDTQYF
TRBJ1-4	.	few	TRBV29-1	TGCAGCGGCCAGGGTACTAATGAAAAACTGTTTTTT	CSGQGTNEKLFF
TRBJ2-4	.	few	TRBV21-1	TGTGCCAGCAGGCCGCCGTCTGGCCAGACTAGCGGGAGGCGTAGAGCCAAAAACATTCAGTACTTC	CASRPPSGQTSGRRRAKNIQYF
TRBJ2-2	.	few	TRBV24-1	TGTGCCACCAGTGATGTGGGAGTACGCACCGGGGAGCTGTTTTTT	CATSDVGVRTGELFF
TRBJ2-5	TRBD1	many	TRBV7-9	TGTGCCAGCAGCTTGGGACAGGATCCTGAGACCCAGTACTTC	CASSLGQDPETQYF
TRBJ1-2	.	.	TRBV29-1	TGCAGCGCACTTTATGAGGGAAGAGCCCTTTCCCTACGAGATAACTATGGCTACACCTTC	CSALYEGRALSLRDNYGYTF
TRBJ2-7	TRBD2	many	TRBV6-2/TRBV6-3	TGTGCCAGCAGTTACCTGACTAGCGGGAGAGCCTACGAGCAGTACTTC	CASSYLTSGRAYEQYF
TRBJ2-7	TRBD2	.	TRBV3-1	TGTGCCAGCACCCTGGCGGGAGGTTTCGAGCAGTACTTC	CASTLAGGFEQYF
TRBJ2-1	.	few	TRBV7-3	TGTGCCAGCAGCTTAACGGTGGATCTTCGTTTCCAGTTCTTC	CASSLTVDLRFQFF
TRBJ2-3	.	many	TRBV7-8	TGTGCCAGCAGCTTGCGAGATACGCAGTATTTT	CASSLRDTQYF
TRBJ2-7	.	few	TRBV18	TGTGCCAGCTCACCACAGGACAGCTCCTACGAGCAGTACTTC	CASSPQDSSYEQYF
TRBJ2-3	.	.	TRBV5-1	TGCGCCAGCAGCGTGACCGGAGATACGCAGTATTTT	CASSVTGDTQYF
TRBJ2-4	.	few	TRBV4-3	TGCGCCAGCAGCCAAGATGGGCCCCGGGGTTTAGCCAAAAACATTCAGTACTTC	CASSQDGPRGLAKNIQYF
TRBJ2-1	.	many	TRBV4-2	TGTGCCAGCAGCCCGCGGGAAGGGAGTGAGCAGTTCTTC	CASSPREGSEQFF
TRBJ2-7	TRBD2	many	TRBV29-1	TGCAGCGTTGAACCGCGGGAGGGCCCCCACGAGCAGTACTTC	CSVEPREGPHEQYF
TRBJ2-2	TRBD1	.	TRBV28	TGTGCCAGCAGTTCGCCGATTGGGACAGTGGACACCGGGGAGCTGTTTTTT	CASSSPIGTVDTGELFF
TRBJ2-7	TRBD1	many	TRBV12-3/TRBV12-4	TGTGCCAGCAGCGGGGACAGGGGAACCTACGAGCAGTACTTC	CASSGDRGTYEQYF